These 22 T cell receptor beta chains originate from one sample sequenced in a study of blood T cell repertoires in COVID-19. TCRdb keeps only in-frame clones here, not all; method: immunoSEQ multiplex PCR. The sample lists 180,000 or so clones, over 75% occurring once. Specimen: peripheral blood. These receptors were collected from a man aged 40-55 years with active or convalescent COVID-19.

The chain couples TRBV2 to TRBJ1-1; 8 bases align to TRBD1. Trimming cost V 7 bases and J 5 bases; bases outside gene matches: 12. This CDR3 is 15 amino acids long. In germline, CDR1 is SNHLY, CDR2 FYNNEI. Here the CDR3 DNA reads TGTGCCAGCAAACGGGGTCAGGGGGCGTCGACTGAAGCTTTCTTT. Translated: CASKRGQGASTEAFF.

This clone appeared a few times. The DNA for the CDR3 is TGTGCCAGCAGACCCGGGACAGGAGCTAACTATGGCTACACCTTC. Its protein product is CASRPGTGANYGYTF. The chain recombines TRBV2 with TRBJ1-2; 8 bases map to TRBD1. This CDR3 has 15 amino acids. The V and J ends lost 6 bases and 0 bases, in that order; junction bases with no gene match: 6. The V gene's germline CDR1 is SNHLY and CDR2 FYNNEI. Supplemented by reference TRBV2 and TRBJ1-2, the full variable domain reads EPEVTQTPSHQVTQMGQEVILRCVPISNHLYFYWYRQILGQKVEFLVSFYNNEISEKSEIFDDQFSVERPDGSNFTLKIRSTKLEDSAMYFCASRPGTGANYGYTFGSGTRLTVV.

This clone was observed once. The chain employs TRBV2 and TRBJ1-4; the D gene is possibly TRBD1 (5 bases). Looked up from germline, CDR1 is SNHLY and CDR2 is FYNNEI. Trimming removed 4 bases at V and 2 bases at J, with 8 bases between. The length of the CDR3 is 14 residues. CDR3 sequence: CASSARGTNEKLFF. Written as DNA, the CDR3 is TGTGCCAGCAGTGCGCGGGGGACTAATGAAAAACTGTTTTTT.

V usage is TRBV20-1 and J usage is TRBJ1-1; perhaps TRBD1 as D (6 bases). Trimming removed 7 bases at V and 5 bases at J, with 11 bases between. The CDR3 totals 11 residues. Germline V lookup: CDR1 DFQATT, CDR2 SNEGSKA (reference sequence). The CDR3 DNA reads as TGCAGTGTCCCAGGGGAAACTGAAGCTTTCTTT. This sequence encodes CSVPGETEAFF.

The V call is TRBV6-1, the J call TRBJ1-6; tentative D call: TRBD1 (6 bases). Trimming removed 2 bases from V and 9 bases from J, with 14 bases in between. This CDR3 is 15 amino acids long. CDR1 and CDR2 from the germline V gene are MNHNS and SASEGT. CDR3 DNA sequence: TGTGCCAGCAGTGAACAGGGGAGTGGCGGTTCACCCCTCCACTTT. Translated, it gives CASSEQGSGGSPLHF.

The V gene is TRBV6-5, the J gene TRBJ2-7, with a tentative D call TRBD2 (6 bases). Trimming stripped 7 bases from V and 1 base from J, with 14 bases between. Germline loops: CDR1 MNHEY, CDR2 SVGAGI. The length of the CDR3 is 14 residues. CDR3: CASTTSGRSYEQYF. The CDR3 bases are TGTGCCAGCACGACCTCCGGGAGATCCTACGAGCAGTACTTC.

The rearrangement uses TRBV28 and TRBJ2-7; D might be TRBD2 (6 bases). The CDR3 sequence is 15 residues long. The V gene lost 6 bases and the J gene lost 0 bases, with 15 bases spanning the gap. Germline CDR1 is MDHEN and CDR2 is SYDVKM. The CDR3 bases are TGTGCCAGCAGCTCTGCGGGGACTTTCTCCTACGAGCAGTACTTC. Translation: CASSSAGTFSYEQYF.

The V call is TRBV11-1, the J call TRBJ2-5; no definite D call. The CDR3 length is 13 residues. V lost 5 bases and J lost 4, with 11 bases in between. Germline CDR1 SGHAT, CDR2 FQDESV (reference sequence). In nucleotides, the CDR3 is TGTGCCAGCAGCACCGGGTTCCGAGAGACCCAGTACTTC. This gives the protein CASSTGFRETQYF.

V usage is TRBV7-8 and J usage is TRBJ1-2; unclear D gene. V lost 4 bases, J lost 5 bases, and 14 bases lay in between. The CDR3 covers 14 residues. Germline CDR1 is SGHVS and CDR2 is FQNEAQ. The CDR3 region has the DNA TGTGCCAGCAGCTCCCCGGGAGCTCGATATGGCTACACCTTC. Protein sequence: CASSSPGARYGYTF.

The chain carries TRBV6-6 and TRBJ1-1; TRBD1 agrees at 8 bases. The germline V gene encodes CDR1 MNHNY and CDR2 SVGAGI (reference sequence). V was clipped by 6 bases and J by 5 bases; unmatched bases: 8. This CDR3 is 14 amino acids long. CDR3 coding DNA: TGTGCCAGCAGAGAAGGGACAGGTTGGACTGAAGCTTTCTTT. This sequence encodes CASREGTGWTEAFF.

The count of this clone is one. The chain employs TRBV10-1 and TRBJ2-1; 8 bases line up with TRBD1. Germline V CDR1 and CDR2: WNHNN, SYGVQD (reference sequence). V gave up 7 bases and J gave up 9 bases; unmatched junction bases: 8. The CDR3 runs to 13 residues. This chain's CDR3 is CASKSTGESEQFF. CDR3 DNA: TGCGCCAGCAAATCGACAGGGGAGAGTGAGCAGTTCTTC.

This chain links TRBV3-1 (or the pseudogene TRBV3-2) with TRBJ2-5, with TRBD2 identical over 11 bases. Per the germline V gene, CDR1 is LGHDT and CDR2 is YNNKEL (reference sequence). The CDR3 covers 16 residues. V gave up 2 bases and J gave up 5 bases; unmatched junction bases: 7. CDR3 bases: TGTGCCAGCAGCCAACTTAGCGGGGGGGCCTGGGAGACCCAGTACTTC. Encoded protein: CASSQLSGGAWETQYF.

V is TRBV7-2 and J is TRBJ2-1, with 8 bases matching TRBD1. V lost 5 bases to trimming and J lost 9 bases; unmatched junction nucleotides: 3. The CDR3 is 12 amino acids. Germline V gene sequence: CDR1 SGHTA, CDR2 FQGNSA. Written as DNA, the CDR3 is TGTGCCAGCAGCCGACAGGGGACTGAGCAGTTCTTC. It yields the protein CASSRQGTEQFF.

This sequence joins TRBV3-1 (or the pseudogene TRBV3-2) and TRBJ1-2; 8 bases line up with TRBD1. CDR3 length equals 17 residues. The germline CDR1 and CDR2 sequences are LGHDT and YNNKEL (reference sequence). With 4 bases clipped from V and 0 bases from J, the junction kept 10 bases outside the gene matches. CDR3 nucleotides: TGTGCCAGCAGCCTGGACAGGGTGTCAGGAACTAACTATGGCTACACCTTC. Translated: CASSLDRVSGTNYGYTF.

This chain links TRBV5-1 with TRBJ1-2; 8 bases agree with TRBD1. CDR3 size: 14 residues. Trimming removed 5 bases from V and 8 bases from J; junction bases left unmatched: 11. Germline V gene lookup returns CDR1 SGHRS and CDR2 YFSETQ. CDR3 in DNA: TGCGCCAGCAGGGCGGACAGGGTGCTAGCAGGCTACACCTTC. Translation: CASRADRVLAGYTF.

The rearrangement joins TRBV4-3 to TRBJ2-3; D is perhaps TRBD1 (6 bases). The CDR3 totals 16 residues. The V and J ends lost 0 bases and 0 bases respectively, with 10 bases between them. Per the germline V gene, CDR1 is LGHNA and CDR2 is YSLEER. DNA of the CDR3: TGCGCCAGCAGCCAAGAAACAGGGACGAGCACAGATACGCAGTATTTT. It encodes CASSQETGTSTDTQYF.

The V call is TRBV27, the J call TRBJ2-1; 7 positions match TRBD2. The V gene's germline CDR1 is MNHEY and CDR2 SMNVEV (reference sequence). V shed 1 base and J 8 bases; nucleotides not matched to a gene: 11. The CDR3 runs 16 residues. CDR3 DNA: TGTGCCAGCAGTTTATTGGCTAGCGGCCCCGGGGATGAGCAGTTCTTC. Translated, it gives CASSLLASGPGDEQFF.

This chain's CDR3 is CASSIDLPGVETQYF. The DNA for the CDR3 is TGTGCCAGTAGTATAGATCTGCCGGGGGTTGAGACCCAGTACTTC. The rearrangement links TRBV19 to TRBJ2-5, with TRBD2 as a possible D gene (6 bases). CDR3 length: 15 residues. Per germline, CDR1 LNHDA and CDR2 SQIVND (reference sequence). With 0 bases removed from V and 5 bases from J, the gap between germline ends came to 13 bases.

The CDR3 protein is CSVHTGNTEAFF. Written as DNA, the CDR3 is TGCAGCGTCCACACAGGGAACACTGAAGCTTTCTTT. The chain joins TRBV29-1 to TRBJ1-1; TRBD1 is a possible D gene (5 bases). CDR1 and CDR2 (germline): SQVTM, ANQGSEA. V was clipped by 6 bases and J by 1 base, with 9 bases between them. The CDR3 loop spans 12 amino acids.

The rearrangement uses TRBV5-1 and TRBJ2-5, with 7 bases that match TRBD1. CDR3 length: 13 amino acids. CDR1 is SGHRS and CDR2 is YFSETQ in the germline V gene. The V and J ends lost 4 bases and 1 base, in that order; junction bases with no gene match: 1. The CDR3 here is CASSRDSQETQYF. CDR3 DNA: TGCGCCAGCAGCCGGGACAGCCAAGAGACCCAGTACTTC. Based on the CDR3 plus reference TRBV5-1 and TRBJ2-5, the full variable domain is KAGVTQTPRYLIKTRGQQVTLSCSPISGHRSVSWYQQTPGQGLQFLFEYFSETQRNKGNFPGRFSGRQFSNSRSEMNVSTLELGDSALYLCASSRDSQETQYFGPGTRLLVL.

The chain recombines TRBV12-3 or TRBV12-4 with TRBJ1-6, with D possibly TRBD1 on 5 matching bases. Trimming removed 1 base at V and 7 bases at J, with 5 bases between. The CDR3 loop spans 13 amino acids. The CDR3, as DNA: TGTGCCAGCAGTTTAGACAGGAATTCACCCCTCCACTTT. Translated: CASSLDRNSPLHF.

The gene calls are TRBV5-1 and TRBJ2-7; 7 bases agree with TRBD2. Germline V CDR1 and CDR2: SGHRS, YFSETQ. The V and J ends lost 4 bases and 2 bases, in that order; junction bases with no gene match: 6. The CDR3 has 14 amino acids. As DNA, the CDR3 is TGCGCCAGCAGCAGAGGGGAGGGAACCTACGAGCAGTACTTC. It yields the protein CASSRGEGTYEQYF.